Below, one T cell receptor beta chain is given with its context. These data come from a study of shared clonotypes between healthy human individuals. Study background: Researchers assigned three CD4 naive, three CD4 memory, two CD8 naive and one CD8 memory plate to each donor.

The germline gives CDR1 SGHTA, CDR2 FQGNSA. The CDR3 spans 16 residues. The V end was cut by 0 bases, the J end by 0 bases, with 10 bases between. Assay used: immunoSEQ multiplex PCR; TCRdb lists only in-frame clones, some missing. This table has about 1.1 million clones, around 77% appearing once. Sequencing was done on a sample of memory CD4+ T cells from PBMCs. Described subset: CD45RA-negative fraction. This chain connects TRBV7-2 to TRBJ2-3; D uncertain. The receptor's source is a man aged 18 to 30 in good health. Some clones in this sample may be carry-over from other donors' samples. The CDR3 nucleotides are TGTGCCAGCAGCTTAGCCTGGGTCCCTAGCACAGATACGCAGTATTTT. Protein product: CASSLAWVPSTDTQYF.